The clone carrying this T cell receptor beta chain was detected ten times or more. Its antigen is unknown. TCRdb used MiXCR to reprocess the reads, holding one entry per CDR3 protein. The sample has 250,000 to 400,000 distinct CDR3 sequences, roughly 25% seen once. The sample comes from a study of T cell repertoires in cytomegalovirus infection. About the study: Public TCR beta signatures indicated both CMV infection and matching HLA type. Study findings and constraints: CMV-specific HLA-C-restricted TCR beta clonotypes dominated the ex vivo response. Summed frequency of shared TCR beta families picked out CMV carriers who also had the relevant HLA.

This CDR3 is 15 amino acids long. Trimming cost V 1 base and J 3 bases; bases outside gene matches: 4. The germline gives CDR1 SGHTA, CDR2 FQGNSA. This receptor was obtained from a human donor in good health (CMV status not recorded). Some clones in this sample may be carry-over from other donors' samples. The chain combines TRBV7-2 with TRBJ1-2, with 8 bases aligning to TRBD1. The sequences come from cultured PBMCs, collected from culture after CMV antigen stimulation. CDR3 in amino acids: CASSLGTGFDYGYTF. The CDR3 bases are TGTGCCAGCAGCTTAGGGACAGGGTTTGACTATGGCTACACCTTC.